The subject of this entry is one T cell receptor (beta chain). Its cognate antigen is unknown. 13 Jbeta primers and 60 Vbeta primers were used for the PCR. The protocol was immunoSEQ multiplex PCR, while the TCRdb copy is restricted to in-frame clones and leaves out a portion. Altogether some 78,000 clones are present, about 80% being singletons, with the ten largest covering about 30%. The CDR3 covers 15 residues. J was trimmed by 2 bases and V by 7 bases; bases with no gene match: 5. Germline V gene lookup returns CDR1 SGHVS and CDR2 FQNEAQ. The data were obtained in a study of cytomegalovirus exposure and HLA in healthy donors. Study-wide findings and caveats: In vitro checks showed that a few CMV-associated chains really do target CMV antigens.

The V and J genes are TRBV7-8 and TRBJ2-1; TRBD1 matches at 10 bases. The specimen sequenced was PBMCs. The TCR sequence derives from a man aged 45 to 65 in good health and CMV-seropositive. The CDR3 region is CASKGQGFTYNEQFF. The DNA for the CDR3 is TGTGCCAGCAAGGGACAGGGGTTTACCTACAATGAGCAGTTCTTC.